This T cell receptor (beta chain) was retrieved from a study of T cells in pancreatic ductal adenocarcinoma. Notes on the study in general: Tumor and blood clonality did not differ significantly, about 0.11 versus 0.072. Compared with tumor, blood showed more total productive templates and around 8-fold more clonotypes.

To note about this clone: The antigen is unknown. One end of the junction is discordant with germline, which a read error may explain.

TCRdb's copy holds only in-frame clones and misses some; the assay was immunoSEQ multiplex PCR. The sample records about 2,500 clones, less than 90% being singletons. Surgery without prior neoadjuvant therapy was the treatment of the selected pancreatic ductal adenocarcinoma patients. The receptor comes from a human donor with pancreatic ductal adenocarcinoma. The source material was pancreatic tumor tissue.

The chain's CDR3 is CASSLAGDLRAYEQYF. For the CDR3, the DNA is TGCGCCAGCAGTTTGGCAGGGGATCTACGGGCCTACGAGCAGTACTTC. The rearrangement uses TRBV5-1 and TRBJ2-7; weak D call: TRBD1 (6 bases). CDR1 is SGHRS, CDR2 YFSETQ, per germline. The CDR3 consists of 16 residues. The complete variable domain, with remaining parts taken from reference TRBV5-1 and TRBJ2-7, reads KAGVTQTPRYLIKTRGQQVTLSCSPISGHRSVSWYQQTPGQGLQFLFEYFSETQRNKGNFPGRFSGRQFSNSRSEMNVSTLELGDSALYLCASSLAGDLRAYEQYFGPGTRLTVT.